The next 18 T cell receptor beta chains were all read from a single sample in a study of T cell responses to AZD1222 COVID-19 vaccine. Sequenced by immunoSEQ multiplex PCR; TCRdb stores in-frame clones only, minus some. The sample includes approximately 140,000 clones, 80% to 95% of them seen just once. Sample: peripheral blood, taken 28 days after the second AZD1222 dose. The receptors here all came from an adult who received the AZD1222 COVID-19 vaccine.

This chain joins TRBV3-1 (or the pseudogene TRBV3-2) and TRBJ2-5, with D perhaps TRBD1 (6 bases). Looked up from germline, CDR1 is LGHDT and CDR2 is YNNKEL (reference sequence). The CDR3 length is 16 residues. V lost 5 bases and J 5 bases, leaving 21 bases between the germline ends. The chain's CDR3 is CASSYYWDILGETQYF. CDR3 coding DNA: TGTGCCAGCAGCTATTATTGGGACATCCTTGGGGAGACCCAGTACTTC.

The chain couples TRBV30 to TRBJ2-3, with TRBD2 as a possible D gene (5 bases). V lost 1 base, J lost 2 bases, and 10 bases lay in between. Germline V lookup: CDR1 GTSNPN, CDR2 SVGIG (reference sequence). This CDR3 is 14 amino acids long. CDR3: CAWSEGSDTDTQYF. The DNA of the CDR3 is TGTGCCTGGAGTGAGGGTAGCGACACAGATACGCAGTATTTT.

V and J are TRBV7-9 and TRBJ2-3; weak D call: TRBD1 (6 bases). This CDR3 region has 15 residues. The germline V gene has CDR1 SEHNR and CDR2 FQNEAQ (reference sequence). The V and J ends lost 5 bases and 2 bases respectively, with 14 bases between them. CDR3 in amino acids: CASSLLWGPTDTQYF. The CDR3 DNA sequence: TGTGCCAGCAGCCTCCTTTGGGGGCCCACAGATACGCAGTATTTT.

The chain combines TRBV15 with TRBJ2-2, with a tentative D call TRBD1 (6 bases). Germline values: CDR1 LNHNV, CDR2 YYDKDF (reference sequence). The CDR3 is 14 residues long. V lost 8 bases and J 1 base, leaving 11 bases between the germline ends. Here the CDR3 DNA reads TGTGCCACCGTGGCAGGGGAGAACACCGGGGAGCTGTTTTTT. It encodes CATVAGENTGELFF.

Here the CDR3 DNA reads TGTGCCAGCAGTAAGCCCTTGCCCAGGGCCCAGCATTTT. It translates to CASSKPLPRAQHF. The V and J genes are TRBV6-5 and TRBJ1-5, with D possibly being TRBD1 (5 bases). Germline CDR1 MNHEY, CDR2 SVGAGI. The CDR3 is 13 residues long. V was clipped by 5 bases and J by 11 bases, with 16 bases between them.

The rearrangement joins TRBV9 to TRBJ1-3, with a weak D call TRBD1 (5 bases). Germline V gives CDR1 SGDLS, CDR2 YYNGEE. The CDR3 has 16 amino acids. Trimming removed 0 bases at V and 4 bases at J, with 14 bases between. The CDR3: CASSVARAVGGNTIYF. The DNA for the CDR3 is TGTGCCAGCAGCGTAGCCAGGGCGGTTGGAGGAAACACCATATATTTT.

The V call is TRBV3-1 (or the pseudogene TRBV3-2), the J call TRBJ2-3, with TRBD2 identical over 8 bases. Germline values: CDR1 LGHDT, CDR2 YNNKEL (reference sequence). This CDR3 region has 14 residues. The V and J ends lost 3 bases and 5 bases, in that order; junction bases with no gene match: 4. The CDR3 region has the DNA TGTGCCAGCAGCCAGCGGGGGGCGGGAGATACGCAGTATTTT. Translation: CASSQRGAGDTQYF.

The CDR3 reads CASSFVQRYNEQFF. CDR3 sequence (DNA): TGTGCCAGCAGTTTTGTACAGCGGTACAATGAGCAGTTCTTC. V is TRBV6-2 or TRBV6-3 and J is TRBJ2-1, with D possibly TRBD2 on 5 matching bases. From germline, CDR1 is MNHEY and CDR2 SVGEGT. This CDR3 contains 14 residues. Trimming took off 4 bases at V and 4 bases at J, with 11 bases between the two ends.

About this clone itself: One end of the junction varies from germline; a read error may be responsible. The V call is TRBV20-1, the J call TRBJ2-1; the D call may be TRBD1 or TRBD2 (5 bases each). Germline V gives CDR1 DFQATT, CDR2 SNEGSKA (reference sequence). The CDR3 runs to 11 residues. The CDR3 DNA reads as TGCAGTGCTAGAGAACGGGACCGTCGGCTCTTC. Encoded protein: CSARERDRRLF.

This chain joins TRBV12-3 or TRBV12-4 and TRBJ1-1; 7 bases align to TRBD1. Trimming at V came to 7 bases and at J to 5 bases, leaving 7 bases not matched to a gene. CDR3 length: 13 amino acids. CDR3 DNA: TGTGCCAGCACCCAACAGGGGAGGACTGAAGCTTTCTTT. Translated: CASTQQGRTEAFF.

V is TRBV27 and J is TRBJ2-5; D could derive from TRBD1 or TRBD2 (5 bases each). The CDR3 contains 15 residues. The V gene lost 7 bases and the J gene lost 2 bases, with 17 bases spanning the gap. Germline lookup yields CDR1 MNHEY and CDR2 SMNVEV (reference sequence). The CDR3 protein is CASTTRGGRQETQYF. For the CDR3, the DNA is TGTGCCAGCACGACACGGGGCGGCCGACAAGAGACCCAGTACTTC.

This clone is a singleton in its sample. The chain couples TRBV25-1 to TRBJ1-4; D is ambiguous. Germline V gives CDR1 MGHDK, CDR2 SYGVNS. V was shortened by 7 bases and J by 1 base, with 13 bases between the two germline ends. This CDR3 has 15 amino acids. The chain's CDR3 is CASTEVGVTNEKLFF. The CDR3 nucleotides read TGTGCCAGCACCGAAGTAGGAGTAACTAATGAAAAACTGTTTTTT.

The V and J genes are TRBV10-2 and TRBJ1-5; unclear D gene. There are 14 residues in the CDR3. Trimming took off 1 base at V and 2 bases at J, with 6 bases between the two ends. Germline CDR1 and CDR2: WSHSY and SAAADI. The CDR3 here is CASSEYGRNQPQHF. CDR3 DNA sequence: TGCGCCAGCAGTGAGTACGGGCGCAATCAGCCCCAGCATTTT.

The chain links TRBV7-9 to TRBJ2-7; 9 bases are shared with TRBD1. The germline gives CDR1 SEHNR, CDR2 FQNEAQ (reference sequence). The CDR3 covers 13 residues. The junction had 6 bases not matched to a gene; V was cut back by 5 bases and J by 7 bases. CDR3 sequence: CASSPPGTGEQYF. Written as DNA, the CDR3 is TGTGCCAGCAGCCCGCCCGGGACAGGGGAGCAGTACTTC.

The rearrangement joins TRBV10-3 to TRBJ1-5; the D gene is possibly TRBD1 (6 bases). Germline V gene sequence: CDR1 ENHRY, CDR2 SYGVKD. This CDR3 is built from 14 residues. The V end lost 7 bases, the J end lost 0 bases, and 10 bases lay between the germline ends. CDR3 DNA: TGTGCCATCAAGGGGGATTATAGCAATCAGCCCCAGCATTTT. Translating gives CAIKGDYSNQPQHF.

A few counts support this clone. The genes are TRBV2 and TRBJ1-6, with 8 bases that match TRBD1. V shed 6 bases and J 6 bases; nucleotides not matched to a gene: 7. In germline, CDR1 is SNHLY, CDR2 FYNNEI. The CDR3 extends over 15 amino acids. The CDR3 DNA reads TGTGCCAGCAGCAGACAGGGGCAGACTAATTCACCCCTCCACTTT. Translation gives CASSRQGQTNSPLHF.

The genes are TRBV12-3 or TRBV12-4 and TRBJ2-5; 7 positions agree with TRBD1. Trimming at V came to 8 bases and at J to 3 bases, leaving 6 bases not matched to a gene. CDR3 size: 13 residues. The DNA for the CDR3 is TGTGCCAGCTCCGGGACAGAGAAAGAGACCCAGTACTTC. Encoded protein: CASSGTEKETQYF.

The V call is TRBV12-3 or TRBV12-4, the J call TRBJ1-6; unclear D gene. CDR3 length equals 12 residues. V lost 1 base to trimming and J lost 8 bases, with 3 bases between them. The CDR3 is CASSLEYSPLHF. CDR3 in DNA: TGTGCCAGCAGTTTAGAGTATTCACCCCTCCACTTT.